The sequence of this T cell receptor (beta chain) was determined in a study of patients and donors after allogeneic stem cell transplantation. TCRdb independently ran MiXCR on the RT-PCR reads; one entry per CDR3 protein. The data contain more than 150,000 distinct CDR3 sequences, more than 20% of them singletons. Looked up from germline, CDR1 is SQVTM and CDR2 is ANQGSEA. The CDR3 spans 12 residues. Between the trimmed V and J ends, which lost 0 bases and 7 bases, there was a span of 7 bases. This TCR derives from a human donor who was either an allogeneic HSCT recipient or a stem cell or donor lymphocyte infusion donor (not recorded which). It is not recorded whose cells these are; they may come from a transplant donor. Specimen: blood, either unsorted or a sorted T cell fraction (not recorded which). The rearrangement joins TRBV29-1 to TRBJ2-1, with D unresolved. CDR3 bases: TGCAGCGTTGAAGAGGAAAGTAATGAGCAGTTCTTC. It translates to CSVEEESNEQFF.